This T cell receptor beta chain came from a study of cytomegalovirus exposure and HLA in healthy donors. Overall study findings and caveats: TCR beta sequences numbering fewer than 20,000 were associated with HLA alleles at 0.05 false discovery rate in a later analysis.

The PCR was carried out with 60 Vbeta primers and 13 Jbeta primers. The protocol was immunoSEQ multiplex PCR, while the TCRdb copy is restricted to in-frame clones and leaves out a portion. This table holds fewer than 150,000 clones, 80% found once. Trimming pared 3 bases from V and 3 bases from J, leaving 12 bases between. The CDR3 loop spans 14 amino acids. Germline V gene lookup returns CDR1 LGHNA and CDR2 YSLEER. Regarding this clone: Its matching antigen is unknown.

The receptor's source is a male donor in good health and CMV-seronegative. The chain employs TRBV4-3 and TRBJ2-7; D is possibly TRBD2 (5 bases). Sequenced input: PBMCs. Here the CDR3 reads CASSQNGVSYEQYF. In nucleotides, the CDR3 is TGCGCCAGCAGCCAGAACGGGGTGAGCTACGAGCAGTACTTC.